This record concerns one TCR beta chain sequence. What it recognizes is unknown. The assay was immunoSEQ multiplex PCR, and TCRdb's table has in-frame clones only and misses some. The sample lists 150,000 to 180,000 clones, roughly 90% occurring once. The data derive from a study of T cell responses to AZD1222 COVID-19 vaccine. Study overall: Some second doses came at about 4 weeks and others at about 12 weeks; these were pooled. Whole-study findings and limits: After the peak T cell response, and only then, were repertoires sampled. In the spike-specific TCR repertoire, nearly half reportedly target unmutated variant regions. Rises in breadth and depth of Spike-specific TCRs came after two AZD1222 doses.

The material sequenced was peripheral blood, taken on day 0 of AZD1222 vaccination. The TCR was taken from an adult in good health.

CDR3 bases: TGTGCCAGCAGTTCAAGGGGCCAGGGTCCTGAAGCTTTCTTT. The encoded protein is CASSSRGQGPEAFF. The chain combines TRBV7-2 with TRBJ1-1, with a tentative D call TRBD1 (5 bases). V was cut by 6 bases and J by 6 bases, with 17 bases left in between. From germline, CDR1 is SGHTA and CDR2 FQGNSA. The CDR3 consists of 14 residues.